The text below deals with one T cell receptor beta chain. The antigen is unknown. Trimming took off 4 bases at V and 2 bases at J, with 11 bases between the two ends. The CDR3 sequence is 14 residues long. Per the germline V gene, CDR1 is SNHLY and CDR2 is FYNNEI. This record comes from a study of cytomegalovirus exposure and HLA in healthy donors. Study-level findings and limits: Indistinguishable V segments, including TRBV6-2 and TRBV6-3, were excluded.

Primers: 60 Vbeta forward and 13 Jbeta reverse. Assay: immunoSEQ multiplex PCR; the TCRdb copy retains only in-frame clones and omits some. Its listing shows around 160,000 clones. The sequence derives from a woman in her 50s in good health and CMV-seronegative. The chain couples TRBV2 to TRBJ2-5; possible D gene TRBD1, 5 bases. Sequences were obtained from PBMCs. The CDR3 nucleotides are TGTGCCAGCAGTGGGTGGCAGGGACAAGAGACCCAGTACTTC. The encoded protein is CASSGWQGQETQYF.